Listed here are 17 T cell receptor beta chains from one sample, sequenced in a study of PD-L1 blockade in urothelial cancer. Described time point: peripheral blood 6 weeks after treatment start. Only in-frame clones appear in the TCRdb table, and some are missing; sequencing was by immunoSEQ multiplex PCR. The sample shows about 110,000 clones, around 93% of them seen only once. Sequencing used PBMCs, obtained around atezolizumab (anti-PD-L1) treatment. All receptors come from a man aged 55-75 years with urothelial cancer.

The CDR3 bases are TGTGCCAGCAGTTCAGGGGGCGTGACGGATACGCAGTATTTT. It yields the protein CASSSGGVTDTQYF. The chain employs TRBV7-2 and TRBJ2-3; 8 nucleotides agree with TRBD1. The V segment lost 6 bases and the J segment 6 bases; nucleotides outside the gene matches: 8. The germline V gene encodes CDR1 SGHTA and CDR2 FQGNSA. The CDR3 consists of 14 residues. The entire variable domain, with the rest obtained from reference TRBV7-2 and TRBJ2-3, is as follows: GAGVSQSPSNKVTEKGKDVELRCDPISGHTALYWYRQSLGQGLEFLIYFQGNSAPDKSGLPSDRFSAERTGGSVSTLTIQRTQQEDSAVYLCASSSGGVTDTQYFGPGTRLTVL.

The rearrangement links TRBV9 to TRBJ2-5; 10 nucleotides line up with TRBD2. Germline lookup yields CDR1 SGDLS and CDR2 YYNGEE. The CDR3 runs 15 residues. Losses at the gene ends were 1 base for V and 2 bases for J; bases not matched to a gene: 2. CDR3 DNA sequence: TGTGCCAGCAGCGTAACTAGCGGGAAACAAGAGACCCAGTACTTC. Translation gives CASSVTSGKQETQYF.

CDR3 sequence reads: CASSQPGQNEQFF. The CDR3 DNA follows: TGCGCCAGCAGCCAACCGGGACAAAATGAGCAGTTCTTC. This chain links TRBV4-3 with TRBJ2-1; D possibly corresponds to TRBD1 (6 bases). Germline values: CDR1 LGHNA, CDR2 YSLEER. This CDR3 has 13 residues. Trimming stripped 2 bases from V and 7 bases from J, with 9 bases between.

The gene calls are TRBV9 and TRBJ1-6; D might be TRBD1 (6 bases). Trimming left V 3 bases short and J 7 bases short, with 17 bases between. CDR1 and CDR2 (germline): SGDLS, YYNGEE. The CDR3 has 16 residues. The CDR3 sequence: CASSAYNRARNSPLHF. The CDR3 nucleotides are TGTGCCAGCAGCGCTTATAACAGGGCCAGAAATTCACCCCTCCACTTT.

J is TRBJ1-4 and V is TRBV4-3, with D possibly matching TRBD1 (6 bases). CDR1 LGHNA and CDR2 YSLEER come from the germline V gene. The CDR3 has 15 residues. V gave up 4 bases and J gave up 0 bases, with 9 bases separating them. The CDR3 DNA sequence: TGCGCCAGCAGCCCAGGACAGACAACTAATGAAAAACTGTTTTTT. Protein product: CASSPGQTTNEKLFF.

This clone came up once. The chain employs TRBV29-1 and TRBJ2-1, with TRBD2 matching 12 bases. Germline V lookup: CDR1 SQVTM, CDR2 ANQGSEA. With 6 bases clipped from V and 8 bases from J, the junction kept 5 bases outside the gene matches. There are 13 residues in the CDR3. Here the CDR3 DNA reads TGCAGCGTCACCTGGACTAGCGGGGATGAGCAGTTCTTC. This gives the protein CSVTWTSGDEQFF.

V and J are TRBV19 and TRBJ2-3, with 11 bases fitting TRBD1. Germline assignment: CDR1 LNHDA and CDR2 SQIVND (reference sequence). The V segment lost 4 bases and the J segment 7 bases; nucleotides outside the gene matches: 4. This CDR3 has 14 amino acids. The CDR3: CASSTGTGGNTQYF. The CDR3 DNA reads as TGTGCCAGTAGTACGGGGACAGGGGGAAATACGCAGTATTTT. The whole variable domain, remainder taken from reference TRBV19 and TRBJ2-3, is DGGITQSPKYLFRKEGQNVTLSCEQNLNHDAMYWYRQDPGQGLRLIYYSQIVNDFQKGDIAEGYSVSREKKESFPLTVTSAQKNPTAFYLCASSTGTGGNTQYFGPGTRLTVL.

The J gene is TRBJ2-1, the V gene TRBV29-1; no reliable D call. The V gene's germline CDR1 is SQVTM and CDR2 ANQGSEA. V lost 0 bases and J lost 4, with 4 bases in between. This CDR3 has 12 residues. The CDR3 region has the DNA TGCAGCGTTGAAGACAGGTACAATGAGCAGTTCTTC. Protein product: CSVEDRYNEQFF.

The chain joins TRBV7-2 to TRBJ2-1, with D possibly matching TRBD2 (5 bases). The CDR3 covers 15 residues. Between the trimmed V and J ends, which lost 4 bases and 4 bases, there was a span of 14 bases. Germline assignment: CDR1 SGHTA and CDR2 FQGNSA. As DNA, the CDR3 is TGTGCCAGCAGCTCGGACTGGACGAAATACAATGAGCAGTTCTTC. The encoded protein is CASSSDWTKYNEQFF.

The V call is TRBV5-4, the J call TRBJ2-1; 14 positions match TRBD2. The CDR3 loop spans 16 amino acids. From germline, CDR1 is SGHNT and CDR2 YYREEE (reference sequence). The J segment lost 9 bases and the V segment lost 4 bases, leaving 9 bases of the junction unmatched. In DNA, the CDR3 is TGTGCCAGCAGCAGCGAGGGACTAGCGGGAGTTGGTGAGCAGTTCTTC. The encoded protein is CASSSEGLAGVGEQFF.

The rearrangement uses TRBV6-1 and TRBJ2-5, with a weak D call TRBD1 (5 bases). With 7 bases removed from V and 5 bases from J, the gap between germline ends came to 11 bases. Germline V lookup: CDR1 MNHNS, CDR2 SASEGT. This CDR3 comprises 12 residues. CDR3 sequence reads: CASTRVGETQYF. As DNA, the CDR3 is TGTGCCAGCACCAGGGTAGGGGAGACCCAGTACTTC.

This clone was found a few times. The chain recombines TRBV6-5 with TRBJ2-7; 9 bases agree with TRBD2. Losses at the gene ends were 4 bases for V and 11 bases for J; bases not matched to a gene: 3. CDR1 is MNHEY, CDR2 SVGAGI, per germline. The length of the CDR3 is 11 residues. The CDR3 DNA sequence: TGTGCCAGCAGTTCAATAGCGGGAGAGTACTTC. Encoded protein: CASSSIAGEYF.

The chain combines TRBV6-5 with TRBJ2-2; possibly TRBD1 for D (6 bases). The CDR3 length is 15 residues. Germline lookup yields CDR1 MNHEY and CDR2 SVGAGI. Trimming took 5 bases from V and 2 from J, leaving 12 bases between them. In DNA, the CDR3 is TGTGCCAGCAGTCCTCAGGGGACAAACACCGGGGAGCTGTTTTTT. It specifies CASSPQGTNTGELFF.

The chain couples TRBV4-2 to TRBJ2-3, with 11 bases lining up with TRBD2. Losses at the gene ends were 1 base for V and 3 bases for J; bases not matched to a gene: 0. Germline-derived CDR1 and CDR2 are LGHNA and YNFKEQ. The CDR3 loop spans 15 amino acids. The CDR3: CASSQVAGGTDTQYF. CDR3 DNA: TGTGCCAGCAGCCAAGTAGCGGGAGGGACAGATACGCAGTATTTT.

The chain joins TRBV15 to TRBJ1-2, with 11 bases aligning to TRBD1. Trimming at V came to 4 bases and at J to 2 bases, leaving 9 bases not matched to a gene. Germline values: CDR1 LNHNV, CDR2 YYDKDF (reference sequence). The CDR3 loop spans 17 amino acids. The CDR3 sequence is CATSKAGTGGRNYGYTF. As DNA, the CDR3 is TGTGCCACCAGCAAAGCCGGGACAGGGGGTAGAAACTATGGCTACACCTTC.

The chain has TRBV6-1 and TRBJ2-3, with TRBD1 matching over 10 bases. This CDR3 has 15 residues. Trimming at V came to 8 bases and at J to 2 bases, leaving 7 bases not matched to a gene. CDR1 and CDR2 (germline): MNHNS, SASEGT. Written as DNA, the CDR3 is TGTGCCAGCGAGGACAGGGGGGGGGCCACAGATACGCAGTATTTT. It encodes CASEDRGGATDTQYF.

This clone has only a few counts. J is TRBJ2-1 and V is TRBV7-6; 15 bases are shared with TRBD2. The CDR3 covers 17 residues. V trimming: 5 bases; J trimming: 1 base; junction bases outside the gene matches: 3. Germline V CDR1 and CDR2: SGHVS, FNYEAQ. The CDR3: CASSPGLAGGSYNEQFF. The DNA for the CDR3 is TGTGCCAGCAGCCCAGGACTAGCGGGAGGGTCCTACAATGAGCAGTTCTTC.